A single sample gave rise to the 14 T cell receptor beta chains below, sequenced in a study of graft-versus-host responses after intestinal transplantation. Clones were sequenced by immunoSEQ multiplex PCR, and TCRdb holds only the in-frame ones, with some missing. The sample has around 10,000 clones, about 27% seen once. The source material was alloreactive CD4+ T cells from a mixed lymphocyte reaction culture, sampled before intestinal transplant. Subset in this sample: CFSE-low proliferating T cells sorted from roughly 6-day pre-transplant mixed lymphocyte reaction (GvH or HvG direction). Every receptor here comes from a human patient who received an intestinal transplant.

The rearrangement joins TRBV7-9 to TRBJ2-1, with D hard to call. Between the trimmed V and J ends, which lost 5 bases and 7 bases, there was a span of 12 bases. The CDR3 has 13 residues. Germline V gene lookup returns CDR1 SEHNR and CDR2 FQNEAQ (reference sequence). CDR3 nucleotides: TGTGCCAGCAGCCCTCCGGGTTGGAATGAGCAGTTCTTC. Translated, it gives CASSPPGWNEQFF.

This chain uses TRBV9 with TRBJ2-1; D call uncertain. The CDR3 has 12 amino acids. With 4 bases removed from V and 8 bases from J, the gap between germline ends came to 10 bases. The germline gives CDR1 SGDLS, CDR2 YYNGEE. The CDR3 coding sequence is TGTGCCAGCAGCTTTAACCTCGATGAGCAGTTCTTC. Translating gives CASSFNLDEQFF.

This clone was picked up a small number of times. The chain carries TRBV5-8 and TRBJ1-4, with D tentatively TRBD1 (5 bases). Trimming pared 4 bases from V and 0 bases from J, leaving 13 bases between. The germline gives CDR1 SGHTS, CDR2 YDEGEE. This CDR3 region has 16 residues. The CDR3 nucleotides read TGTGCCAGCAGCCCTGGGACGGTCTCAACTAATGAAAAACTGTTTTTT. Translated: CASSPGTVSTNEKLFF.

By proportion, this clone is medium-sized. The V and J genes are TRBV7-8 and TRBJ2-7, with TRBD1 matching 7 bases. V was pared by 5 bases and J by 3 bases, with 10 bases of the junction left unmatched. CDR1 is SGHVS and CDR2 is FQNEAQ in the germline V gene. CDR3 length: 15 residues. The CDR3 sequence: CASSPRDSEGYEQYF. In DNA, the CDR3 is TGTGCCAGCAGCCCCCGGGACAGTGAAGGCTACGAGCAGTACTTC.

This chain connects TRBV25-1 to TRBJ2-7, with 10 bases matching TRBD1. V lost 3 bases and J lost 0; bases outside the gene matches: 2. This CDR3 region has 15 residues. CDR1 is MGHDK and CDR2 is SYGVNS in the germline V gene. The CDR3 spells CASSDWTGGSYEQYF. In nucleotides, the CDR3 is TGTGCCAGCAGTGATTGGACAGGGGGCTCCTACGAGCAGTACTTC.

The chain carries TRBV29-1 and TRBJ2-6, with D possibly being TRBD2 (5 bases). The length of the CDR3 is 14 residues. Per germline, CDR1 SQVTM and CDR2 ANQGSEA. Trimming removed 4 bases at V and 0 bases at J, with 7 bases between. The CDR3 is CSVGESSGANVLTF. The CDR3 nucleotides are TGCAGCGTTGGGGAGAGCTCTGGGGCCAACGTCCTGACTTTC. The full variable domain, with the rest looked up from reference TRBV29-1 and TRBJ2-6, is SAVISQKPSRDICQRGTSLTIQCQVDSQVTMMFWYRQQPGQSLTLIATANQGSEATYESGFVIDKFPISRPNLTFSTLTVSNMSPEDSSIYLCSVGESSGANVLTFGAGSRLTVL.

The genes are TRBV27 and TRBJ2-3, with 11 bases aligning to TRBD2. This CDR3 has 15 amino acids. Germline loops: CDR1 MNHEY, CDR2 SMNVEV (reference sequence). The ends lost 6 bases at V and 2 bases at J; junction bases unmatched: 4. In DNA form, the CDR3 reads TGTGCCAGCAGGATACTAGCGGGAGACACAGATACGCAGTATTTT. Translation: CASRILAGDTDTQYF.

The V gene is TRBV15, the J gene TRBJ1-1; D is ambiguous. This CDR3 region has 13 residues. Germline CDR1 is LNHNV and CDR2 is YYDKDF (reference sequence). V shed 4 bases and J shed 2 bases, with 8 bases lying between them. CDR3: CATSITANTEAFF. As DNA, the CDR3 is TGTGCCACCAGCATCACAGCTAACACTGAAGCTTTCTTT.

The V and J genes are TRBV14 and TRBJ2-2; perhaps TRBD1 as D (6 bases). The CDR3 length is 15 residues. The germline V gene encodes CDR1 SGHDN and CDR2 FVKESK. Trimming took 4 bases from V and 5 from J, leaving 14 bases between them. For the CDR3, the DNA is TGTGCCAGCAGCCCGGGACATTCATTAACCGGGGAGCTGTTTTTT. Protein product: CASSPGHSLTGELFF.

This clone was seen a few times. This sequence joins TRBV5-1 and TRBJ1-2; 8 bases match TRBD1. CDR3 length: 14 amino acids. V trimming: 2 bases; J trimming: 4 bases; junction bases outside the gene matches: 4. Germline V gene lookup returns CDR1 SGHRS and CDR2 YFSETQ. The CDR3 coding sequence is TGCGCCAGCAGCTTCACAGGGGGGAGCTATGGCTACACCTTC. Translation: CASSFTGGSYGYTF.

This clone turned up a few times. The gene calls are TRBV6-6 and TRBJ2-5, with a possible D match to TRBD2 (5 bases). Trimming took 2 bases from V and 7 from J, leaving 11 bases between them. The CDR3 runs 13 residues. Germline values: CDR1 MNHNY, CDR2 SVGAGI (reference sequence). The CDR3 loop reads CASSYGGIGTQYF. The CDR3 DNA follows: TGTGCCAGCAGTTACGGAGGAATCGGGACCCAGTACTTC.

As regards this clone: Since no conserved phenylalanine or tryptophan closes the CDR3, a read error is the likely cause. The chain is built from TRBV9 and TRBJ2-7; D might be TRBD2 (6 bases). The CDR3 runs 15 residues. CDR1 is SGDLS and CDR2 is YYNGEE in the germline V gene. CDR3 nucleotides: TGCGCCAGCAGCGTAGTACCCATGGAGGGGAACGAGCAGTACCTC. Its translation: CASSVVPMEGNEQYL.

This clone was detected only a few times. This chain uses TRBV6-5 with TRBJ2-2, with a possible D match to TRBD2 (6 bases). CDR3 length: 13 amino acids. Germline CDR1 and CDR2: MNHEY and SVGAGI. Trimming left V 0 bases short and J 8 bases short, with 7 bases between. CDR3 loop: CASSYSGGGELFF. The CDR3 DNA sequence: TGTGCCAGCAGTTACTCGGGGGGAGGGGAGCTGTTTTTT.

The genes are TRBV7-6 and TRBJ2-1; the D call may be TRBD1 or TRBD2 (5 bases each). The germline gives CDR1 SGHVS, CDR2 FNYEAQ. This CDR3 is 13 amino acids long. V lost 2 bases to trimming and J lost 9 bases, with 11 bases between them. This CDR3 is CASSLLGTGEQFF. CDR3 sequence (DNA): TGTGCCAGCAGCTTACTGGGGACGGGTGAGCAGTTCTTC.